The 32 T cell receptor beta chains in this list originate from one sample, sequenced in a study of blood T cell repertoires in COVID-19. Assay used: immunoSEQ multiplex PCR; TCRdb lists only in-frame clones, some missing. The repertoire holds about 140,000 clones, with just over 85% as singletons. The material sequenced was peripheral blood. The receptors were gathered from a woman aged 60 to 75 with acute or convalescent COVID-19.

A single count supports this clone. The gene calls are TRBV30 and TRBJ1-2, with 7 bases aligning to TRBD1. V lost 8 bases to trimming and J lost 2 bases; unmatched junction nucleotides: 2. CDR3 size: 11 residues. Per the germline V gene, CDR1 is GTSNPN and CDR2 is SVGIG (reference sequence). CDR3: CARGLNYGYTF. In DNA, the CDR3 is TGTGCCAGGGGGCTGAACTATGGCTACACCTTC.

This clone was recorded a few times. The rearrangement joins TRBV9 to TRBJ2-7, with D maybe TRBD1 (5 bases). The CDR3 covers 12 residues. Germline loops: CDR1 SGDLS, CDR2 YYNGEE. Trimming stripped 7 bases from V and 0 bases from J, with 8 bases between. DNA for the CDR3: TGTGCCAGCGGTGACAGCTCCTACGAGCAGTACTTC. Its protein product is CASGDSSYEQYF. The full variable domain, its missing parts supplied by reference TRBV9 and TRBJ2-7, is DSGVTQTPKHLITATGQRVTLRCSPRSGDLSVYWYQQSLDQGLQFLIQYYNGEERAKGNILERFSAQQFPDLHSELNLSSLELGDSALYFCASGDSSYEQYFGPGTRLTVT.

The chain recombines TRBV5-1 with TRBJ2-7, with 13 nucleotides matching TRBD2. CDR1 and CDR2 (germline): SGHRS, YFSETQ. The length of the CDR3 is 16 residues. Losses at the gene ends were 4 bases for V and 2 bases for J; bases not matched to a gene: 6. CDR3 DNA sequence: TGCGCCAGCAGCCCGGGGACTAGCGGGGTTGCCTACGAGCAGTACTTC. It translates to CASSPGTSGVAYEQYF.

The rearrangement links TRBV4-1 to TRBJ2-1; 12 bases are a match to TRBD2. V was pared by 4 bases and J by 7 bases, with 14 bases of the junction left unmatched. CDR3 length: 18 amino acids. Germline loops: CDR1 MGHRA, CDR2 YSYEKL. The CDR3 bases are TGCGCCAGCAGCCCACAAACCCTAGCGGGGGGGCAGGGTAATGAGCAGTTCTTC. Its protein is CASSPQTLAGGQGNEQFF.

This chain uses TRBV7-9 with TRBJ1-1; 7 nucleotides agree with TRBD1. The germline CDR1 and CDR2 sequences are SEHNR and FQNEAQ (reference sequence). This CDR3 comprises 14 residues. The trim removed 1 base at V and 7 bases at J, leaving 6 bases unmatched. The CDR3 here is CASSLETGSSEAFF. CDR3 nucleotides: TGTGCCAGCAGCTTAGAGACAGGGTCGAGTGAAGCTTTCTTT.

The chain links TRBV7-9 to TRBJ1-1; no definite D call. The CDR3 is 12 residues long. The germline V and J ends were trimmed by 7 bases and 8 bases, with 14 bases remaining between them. Germline CDR1 and CDR2: SEHNR and FQNEAQ (reference sequence). The CDR3 sequence: CASTPLGREAFF. CDR3 in DNA: TGTGCCAGCACCCCTTTAGGCAGGGAAGCTTTCTTT.

This chain uses TRBV20-1 with TRBJ2-1; TRBD1 aligns across 9 bases. With 3 bases clipped from V and 6 bases from J, the junction kept 6 bases outside the gene matches. Germline assignment: CDR1 DFQATT and CDR2 SNEGSKA (reference sequence). The CDR3 has 14 residues. In DNA form, the CDR3 reads TGCAGTGCTAGTGGGACAGGGTTTCGCAATGAGCAGTTCTTC. This encodes CSASGTGFRNEQFF.

The CDR3 nucleotides are TGCGCCAGCAGCTTGGGGGGCCCAAAATCACCTTCACCCCTCCACTTT. Translating gives CASSLGGPKSPSPLHF. The rearrangement links TRBV5-1 to TRBJ1-6, with D maybe TRBD1 (5 bases). The V end lost 0 bases, the J end lost 9 bases, and 16 bases lay between the germline ends. The CDR3 consists of 16 residues. Germline lookup yields CDR1 SGHRS and CDR2 YFSETQ.

The CDR3, as DNA: TGTGCCATCAGCCCCGGGGGGAATCAGCCCCAGCATTTT. Its translation is CAISPGGNQPQHF. The gene calls are TRBV10-3 and TRBJ1-5; D might be TRBD1 (5 bases). V was trimmed by 6 bases and J by 4 bases, leaving 10 bases between them. CDR1 and CDR2 (germline): ENHRY, SYGVKD. This CDR3 contains 13 residues.

The CDR3: CASSEGWGIYEQYF. The CDR3 bases are TGTGCCAGCAGTGAGGGGTGGGGCATCTACGAGCAGTACTTC. The chain carries TRBV2 and TRBJ2-7; a weak D match, TRBD1 (5 bases). CDR3 length equals 14 residues. V lost 3 bases to trimming and J lost 3 bases, with 12 bases between them. The V gene's germline CDR1 is SNHLY and CDR2 FYNNEI.

V is TRBV3-1 (or the pseudogene TRBV3-2) and J is TRBJ1-1, with TRBD1 identical over 7 bases. The junction had 0 bases not matched to a gene; V was cut back by 4 bases and J by 1 base. Germline V gene sequence: CDR1 LGHDT, CDR2 YNNKEL (reference sequence). The CDR3 covers 13 residues. The CDR3 nucleotides read TGTGCCAGCAGCCGGACAGGGAACACTGAAGCTTTCTTT. As protein: CASSRTGNTEAFF.

The genes are TRBV27 and TRBJ2-3, with a weak D call TRBD2 (6 bases). With 7 bases removed from V and 2 bases from J, the gap between germline ends came to 22 bases. Germline V lookup: CDR1 MNHEY, CDR2 SMNVEV (reference sequence). The CDR3 loop spans 17 amino acids. CDR3 region: CASNRGSLAKATDTQYF. The CDR3 coding sequence is TGTGCCAGCAATCGGGGGAGTCTAGCGAAGGCCACAGATACGCAGTATTTT.

V is TRBV18 and J is TRBJ1-2; D unresolved. CDR3 length: 15 residues. Between the trimmed V and J ends, which lost 6 bases and 3 bases, there was a span of 17 bases. Germline loops: CDR1 KGHSH, CDR2 LQKENI. The CDR3 reads CASSSFPQEYYGYTF. The CDR3 coding sequence is TGTGCCAGCTCGTCCTTTCCGCAGGAATACTATGGCTACACCTTC.

The rearrangement joins TRBV29-1 to TRBJ1-2; 9 positions match TRBD1. Germline CDR1 reads SQVTM; CDR2 reads ANQGSEA. CDR3 length equals 14 residues. V was clipped by 3 bases and J by 3 bases; unmatched bases: 5. The CDR3 sequence is CSVDTGQGYYGYTF. The CDR3 coding sequence is TGCAGCGTTGACACGGGACAGGGTTACTATGGCTACACCTTC.

This chain connects TRBV6-5 to TRBJ1-5; D perhaps matches TRBD1 (6 bases). Trimming cost V 6 bases and J 8 bases, with 14 bases left between them. CDR3 length: 13 residues. Germline CDR1 and CDR2: MNHEY and SVGAGI. The CDR3 loop reads CASSLTGIEPQHF. The CDR3, as DNA: TGTGCCAGCAGCTTAACAGGGATTGAGCCCCAGCATTTT.

This clone was seen only once. The genes are TRBV10-3 and TRBJ1-2, with 7 bases matching TRBD1. Germline V CDR1 and CDR2: ENHRY, SYGVKD. There are 12 residues in the CDR3. The V segment lost 6 bases and the J segment 3 bases; nucleotides outside the gene matches: 1. CDR3 region: CAIRGQHYGYTF. For the CDR3, the DNA is TGTGCCATCAGGGGACAGCACTATGGCTACACCTTC.

The chain uses TRBV18 and TRBJ1-5; D is possibly TRBD1 (5 bases). Trimming stripped 3 bases from V and 9 bases from J, with 15 bases between. Germline CDR1 is KGHSH and CDR2 is LQKENI. The CDR3 sequence is 14 residues long. CDR3 in amino acids: CASSPDVGVGPQHF. In DNA form, the CDR3 reads TGTGCCAGCTCACCCGACGTAGGGGTTGGGCCCCAGCATTTT.

The CDR3, as DNA: TGTGCCAGCAGCACAGGGGCACCACGCGGCTACACCTTC. It codes for CASSTGAPRGYTF. The chain uses TRBV6-5 and TRBJ1-2, with TRBD1 identical over 7 bases. The junction had 9 bases not matched to a gene; V was cut back by 6 bases and J by 8 bases. The germline gives CDR1 MNHEY, CDR2 SVGAGI. The CDR3 spans 13 residues.

The V and J genes are TRBV6-5 and TRBJ1-1; 8 nucleotides agree with TRBD1. Per germline, CDR1 MNHEY and CDR2 SVGAGI. CDR3 size: 15 residues. V was pared by 6 bases and J by 1 base, with 7 bases of the junction left unmatched. The CDR3 sequence is CASSPPGTGNTEAFF. The CDR3 DNA sequence: TGTGCCAGCAGCCCCCCCGGGACAGGGAACACTGAAGCTTTCTTT.

The chain has TRBV11-2 and TRBJ2-7; TRBD2 matches 11 bases. The CDR3 runs to 15 residues. Germline V gene lookup returns CDR1 SGHAT and CDR2 FQNNGV. V shed 2 bases and J 5 bases; nucleotides not matched to a gene: 5. The CDR3 DNA reads as TGTGCCAGCAGCTTACCGACTAGCGGGGACCACGAGCAGTACTTC. It translates to CASSLPTSGDHEQYF.

The V gene is TRBV5-8, the J gene TRBJ2-2, with 9 bases matching TRBD1. Trimming cost V 4 bases and J 4 bases; bases outside gene matches: 5. There are 15 residues in the CDR3. CDR1 and CDR2 from the germline V gene are SGHTS and YDEGEE. This CDR3 reads CASSRDRVSTGELFF. The CDR3 DNA follows: TGTGCCAGCAGCAGGGACAGGGTTAGCACCGGGGAGCTGTTTTTT.

The chain is built from TRBV4-1 and TRBJ1-2, with D unresolved. Germline CDR1 and CDR2: MGHRA and YSYEKL. The V end lost 1 base, the J end lost 1 base, and 10 bases lay between the germline ends. CDR3 length: 15 residues. The CDR3 is CASSQGGGSNYGYTF. The CDR3 nucleotides are TGCGCCAGCAGCCAAGGGGGAGGGAGTAACTATGGCTACACCTTC.

The genes are TRBV6-2 or TRBV6-3 and TRBJ2-3; 9 bases align to TRBD2. CDR1 and CDR2 from the germline V gene are MNHEY and SVGEGT. The J segment lost 4 bases and the V segment lost 2 bases, leaving 4 bases of the junction unmatched. The CDR3 loop spans 15 amino acids. The DNA for the CDR3 is TGTGCCAGCAGTTACCCCGCGGGGGGGCCAGATACGCAGTATTTT. As protein: CASSYPAGGPDTQYF.

The chain links TRBV3-1 (or the pseudogene TRBV3-2) to TRBJ1-1; D call uncertain. CDR3 size: 13 residues. From germline, CDR1 is LGHDT and CDR2 YNNKEL (reference sequence). Trimming removed 3 bases at V and 3 bases at J, with 8 bases between. This CDR3 reads CASSHGLDTEAFF. CDR3 coding DNA: TGTGCCAGCAGCCACGGCCTAGACACTGAAGCTTTCTTT.

The J gene is TRBJ1-5, the V gene TRBV3-1 (or the pseudogene TRBV3-2), with 12 bases matching TRBD1. This CDR3 has 15 residues. Per the germline V gene, CDR1 is LGHDT and CDR2 is YNNKEL (reference sequence). The V segment lost 4 bases and the J segment 6 bases; nucleotides outside the gene matches: 4. CDR3 DNA sequence: TGTGCCAGCAGCCTTGGGACAGGGGGCGCTCAGCCCCAGCATTTT. Translation: CASSLGTGGAQPQHF.

This chain joins TRBV6-2 or TRBV6-3 and TRBJ2-1, with 7 bases identical to TRBD1. The CDR3 sequence is 19 residues long. Germline CDR1 and CDR2: MNHEY and SVGEGT. The V segment lost 3 bases and the J segment 0 bases; nucleotides outside the gene matches: 14. CDR3 DNA sequence: TGTGCCAGCAGTTATAACCGGGACAGCCACCTGAGCTCCTACAATGAGCAGTTCTTC. This gives the protein CASSYNRDSHLSSYNEQFF.

The V gene is TRBV5-4, the J gene TRBJ2-3, with 9 bases identical to TRBD1. CDR1 and CDR2 (germline): SGHNT, YYREEE (reference sequence). The CDR3 has 14 amino acids. V dropped 4 bases and J dropped 3; count of bases not matched to a gene: 3. CDR3 sequence (DNA): TGTGCCAGCAGCCTCGACAGGGGGACAGATACGCAGTATTTT. Translation gives CASSLDRGTDTQYF.

This chain uses TRBV7-2 with TRBJ2-3, with D possibly TRBD1 on 8 matching bases. This CDR3 is built from 14 residues. The germline CDR1 and CDR2 sequences are SGHTA and FQGNSA. With 5 bases removed from V and 6 bases from J, the gap between germline ends came to 15 bases. The CDR3 spells CASSPDREGDTQYF. The CDR3 DNA is TGTGCCAGCAGCCCGGACAGGGAGGGGGATACGCAGTATTTT. The variable domain in full, with the rest retrieved from reference TRBV7-2 and TRBJ2-3, is GAGVSQSPSNKVTEKGKDVELRCDPISGHTALYWYRQSLGQGLEFLIYFQGNSAPDKSGLPSDRFSAERTGGSVSTLTIQRTQQEDSAVYLCASSPDREGDTQYFGPGTRLTVL.

This chain joins TRBV6-6 and TRBJ2-7, with D uncertain. The CDR3 has 12 amino acids. Germline V gene lookup returns CDR1 MNHNY and CDR2 SVGAGI (reference sequence). V dropped 0 bases and J dropped 6 bases, with 6 bases sitting between them. The CDR3 nucleotides are TGTGCCAGCAGTTACTCAGCCCCCGAGCAGTACTTC. Protein: CASSYSAPEQYF.

V usage is TRBV19 and J usage is TRBJ2-7; TRBD1 matches 10 bases. J gave up 3 bases and V 3 bases, and 2 bases lay outside the gene matches. This CDR3 is built from 14 residues. Germline assignment: CDR1 LNHDA and CDR2 SQIVND (reference sequence). CDR3 amino acids: CASSIGQGGYEQYF. The DNA for the CDR3 is TGTGCCAGTAGTATTGGACAGGGGGGCTACGAGCAGTACTTC. Using reference TRBV19 and TRBJ2-7 for the parts outside the CDR3, the full variable domain is DGGITQSPKYLFRKEGQNVTLSCEQNLNHDAMYWYRQDPGQGLRLIYYSQIVNDFQKGDIAEGYSVSREKKESFPLTVTSAQKNPTAFYLCASSIGQGGYEQYFGPGTRLTVT.

V usage is TRBV7-2 and J usage is TRBJ1-4; 9 positions agree with TRBD1. After removal of 5 bases from V and 8 bases from J, the junction contained 15 bases not matched to a gene. Germline V CDR1 and CDR2: SGHTA, FQGNSA. This CDR3 spans 17 amino acids. CDR3 bases: TGTGCCAGCAGCCTTTCGCCCCCGGGACAGGGTGAAGAAAAACTGTTTTTT. Its protein is CASSLSPPGQGEEKLFF.

The genes are TRBV30 and TRBJ2-2; D remains unclear. There are 13 residues in the CDR3. Germline CDR1 GTSNPN, CDR2 SVGIG (reference sequence). V was cut by 0 bases and J by 4 bases, with 6 bases left in between. This CDR3 is CAWSVGGTGELFF. The DNA for the CDR3 is TGTGCCTGGAGTGTAGGCGGCACCGGGGAGCTGTTTTTT.